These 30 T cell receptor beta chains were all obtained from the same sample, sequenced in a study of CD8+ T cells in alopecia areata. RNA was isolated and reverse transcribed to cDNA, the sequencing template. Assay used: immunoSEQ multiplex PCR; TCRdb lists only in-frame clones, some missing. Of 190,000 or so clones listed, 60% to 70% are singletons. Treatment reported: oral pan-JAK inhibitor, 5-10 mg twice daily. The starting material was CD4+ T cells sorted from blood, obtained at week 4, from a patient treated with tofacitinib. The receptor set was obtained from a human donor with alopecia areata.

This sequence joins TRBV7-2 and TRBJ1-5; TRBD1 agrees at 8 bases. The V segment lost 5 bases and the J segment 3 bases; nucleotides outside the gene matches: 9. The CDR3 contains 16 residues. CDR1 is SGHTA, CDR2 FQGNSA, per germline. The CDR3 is CASSLREGQVNQPQHF. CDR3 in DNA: TGTGCCAGCAGCCTTAGAGAGGGACAGGTCAATCAGCCCCAGCATTTT.

The DNA of the CDR3 is TGCGCCAGCAGCCCATACGGACGGACAGGGCGCGGCACCGGGGAGCTGTTTTTT. This codes for CASSPYGRTGRGTGELFF. The chain is built from TRBV5-1 and TRBJ2-2; 8 nucleotides agree with TRBD1. The V segment lost 4 bases and the J segment 4 bases; nucleotides outside the gene matches: 15. Germline V lookup: CDR1 SGHRS, CDR2 YFSETQ. The CDR3 loop spans 18 amino acids.

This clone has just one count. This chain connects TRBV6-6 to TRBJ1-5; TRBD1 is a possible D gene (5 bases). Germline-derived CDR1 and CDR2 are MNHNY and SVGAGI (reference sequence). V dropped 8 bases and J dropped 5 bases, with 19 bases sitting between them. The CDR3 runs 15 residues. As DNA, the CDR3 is TGTGCCAGCCGGACACTTACAGGTTGGGATCAGCCCCAGCATTTT. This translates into CASRTLTGWDQPQHF.

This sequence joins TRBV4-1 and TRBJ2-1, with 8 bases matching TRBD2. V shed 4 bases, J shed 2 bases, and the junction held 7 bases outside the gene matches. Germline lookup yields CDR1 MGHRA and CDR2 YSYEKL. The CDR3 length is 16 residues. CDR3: CASSPLAGRAYNEQFF. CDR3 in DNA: TGCGCCAGCAGCCCCTTAGCGGGGAGGGCCTACAATGAGCAGTTCTTC.

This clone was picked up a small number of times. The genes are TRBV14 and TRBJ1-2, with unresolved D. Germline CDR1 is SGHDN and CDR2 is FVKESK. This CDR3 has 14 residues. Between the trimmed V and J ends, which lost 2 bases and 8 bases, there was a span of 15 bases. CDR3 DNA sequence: TGTGCCAGCAGCCAACTGTTCGACGGGCCGGGCTACACCTTC. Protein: CASSQLFDGPGYTF.

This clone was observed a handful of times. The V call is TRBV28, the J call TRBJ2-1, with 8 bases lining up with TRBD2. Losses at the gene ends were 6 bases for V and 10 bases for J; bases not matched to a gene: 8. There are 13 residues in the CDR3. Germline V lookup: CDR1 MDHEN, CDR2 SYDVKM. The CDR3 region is CASSLGGLEEQFF. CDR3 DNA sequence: TGTGCCAGCAGCTTAGGGGGACTAGAGGAGCAGTTCTTC. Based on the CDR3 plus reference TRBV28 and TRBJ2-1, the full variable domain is DVKVTQSSRYLVKRTGEKVFLECVQDMDHENMFWYRQDPGLGLRLIYFSYDVKMKEKGDIPEGYSVSREKKERFSLILESASTNQTSMYLCASSLGGLEEQFFGPGTRLTVL.

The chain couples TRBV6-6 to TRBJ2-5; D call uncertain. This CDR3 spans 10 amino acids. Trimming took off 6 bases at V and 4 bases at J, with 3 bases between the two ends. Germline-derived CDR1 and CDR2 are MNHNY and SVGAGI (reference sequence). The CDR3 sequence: CASRRETQYF. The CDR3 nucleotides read TGTGCCAGCAGGCGAGAGACCCAGTACTTC.

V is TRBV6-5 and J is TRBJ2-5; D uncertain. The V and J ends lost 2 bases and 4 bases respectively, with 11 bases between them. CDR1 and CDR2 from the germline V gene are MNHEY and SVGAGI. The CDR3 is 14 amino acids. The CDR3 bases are TGTGCCAGCAGTTACCGGCAGACCAGAGAGACCCAGTACTTC. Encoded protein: CASSYRQTRETQYF.

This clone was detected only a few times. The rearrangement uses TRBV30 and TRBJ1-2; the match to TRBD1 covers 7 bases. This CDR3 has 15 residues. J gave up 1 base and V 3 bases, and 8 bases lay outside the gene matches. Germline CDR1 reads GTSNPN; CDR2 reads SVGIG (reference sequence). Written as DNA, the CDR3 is TGTGCCTGGAGCCGGGACAGAACCATTAACTATGGCTACACCTTC. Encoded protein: CAWSRDRTINYGYTF.

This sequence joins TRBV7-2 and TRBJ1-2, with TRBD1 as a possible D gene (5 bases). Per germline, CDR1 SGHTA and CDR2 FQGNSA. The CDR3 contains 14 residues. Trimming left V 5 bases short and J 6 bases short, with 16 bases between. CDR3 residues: CASSPYRTANGYTF. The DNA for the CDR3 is TGTGCCAGCAGCCCCTACAGGACGGCCAATGGCTACACCTTC.

CDR3 DNA sequence: TGCGCCAGCAGCTTGATTAGGGAGGGGGCTGAAGCTTTCTTT. It encodes CASSLIREGAEAFF. J is TRBJ1-1 and V is TRBV5-1; tentative D call: TRBD1 (6 bases). The V gene lost 1 base and the J gene lost 6 bases, with 13 bases spanning the gap. The CDR3 spans 14 residues. CDR1 SGHRS and CDR2 YFSETQ come from the germline V gene.

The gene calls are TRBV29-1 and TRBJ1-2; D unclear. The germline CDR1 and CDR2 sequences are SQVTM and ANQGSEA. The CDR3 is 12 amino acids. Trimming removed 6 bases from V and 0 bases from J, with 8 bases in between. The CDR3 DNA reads TGCAGCGTCGGTGGTACTAACTATGGCTACACCTTC. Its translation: CSVGGTNYGYTF.

CDR3 sequence: CASSQTPRQGSTEAFF. DNA of the CDR3: TGTGCCAGCAGCCAAACCCCCCGACAGGGAAGTACTGAAGCTTTCTTT. V is TRBV4-2 and J is TRBJ1-1, with 7 bases matching TRBD1. J was trimmed by 5 bases and V by 2 bases; bases with no gene match: 11. Looked up from germline, CDR1 is LGHNA and CDR2 is YNFKEQ. This CDR3 spans 16 amino acids.

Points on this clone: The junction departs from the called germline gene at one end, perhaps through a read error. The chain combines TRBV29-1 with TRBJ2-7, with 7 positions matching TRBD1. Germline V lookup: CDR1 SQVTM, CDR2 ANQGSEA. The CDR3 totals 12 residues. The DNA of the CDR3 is TGCAGCGCCGGGACAGTTGGGTACGTGCAGTACTTC. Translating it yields CSAGTVGYVQYF.

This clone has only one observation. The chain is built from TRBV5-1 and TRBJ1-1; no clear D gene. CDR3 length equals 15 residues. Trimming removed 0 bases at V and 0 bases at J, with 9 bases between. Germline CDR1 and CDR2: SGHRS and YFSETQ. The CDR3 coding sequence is TGCGCCAGCAGCTTGGACATTCAAGTGAACACTGAAGCTTTCTTT. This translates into CASSLDIQVNTEAFF. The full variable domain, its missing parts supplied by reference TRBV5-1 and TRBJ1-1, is KAGVTQTPRYLIKTRGQQVTLSCSPISGHRSVSWYQQTPGQGLQFLFEYFSETQRNKGNFPGRFSGRQFSNSRSEMNVSTLELGDSALYLCASSLDIQVNTEAFFGQGTRLTVV.

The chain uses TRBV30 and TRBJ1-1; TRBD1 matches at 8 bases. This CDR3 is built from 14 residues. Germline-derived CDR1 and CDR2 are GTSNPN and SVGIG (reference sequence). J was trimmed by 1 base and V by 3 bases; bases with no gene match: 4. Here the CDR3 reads CAWRATGANTEAFF. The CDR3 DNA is TGTGCCTGGAGGGCGACAGGGGCGAACACTGAAGCTTTCTTT.

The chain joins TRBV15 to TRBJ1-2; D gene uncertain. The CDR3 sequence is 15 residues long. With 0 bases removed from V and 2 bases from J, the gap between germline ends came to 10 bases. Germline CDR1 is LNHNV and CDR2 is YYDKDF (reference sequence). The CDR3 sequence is CATSRDRFPNYGYTF. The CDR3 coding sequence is TGTGCCACCAGCAGAGATAGGTTCCCGAACTATGGCTACACCTTC.

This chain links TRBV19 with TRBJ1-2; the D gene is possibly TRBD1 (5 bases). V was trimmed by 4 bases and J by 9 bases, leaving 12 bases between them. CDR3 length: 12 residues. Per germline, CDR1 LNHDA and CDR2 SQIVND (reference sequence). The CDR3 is CASSTGTVSYTF. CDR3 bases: TGTGCCAGTAGTACCGGGACCGTTAGCTACACCTTC. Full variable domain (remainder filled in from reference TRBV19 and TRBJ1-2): DGGITQSPKYLFRKEGQNVTLSCEQNLNHDAMYWYRQDPGQGLRLIYYSQIVNDFQKGDIAEGYSVSREKKESFPLTVTSAQKNPTAFYLCASSTGTVSYTFGSGTRLTVV.

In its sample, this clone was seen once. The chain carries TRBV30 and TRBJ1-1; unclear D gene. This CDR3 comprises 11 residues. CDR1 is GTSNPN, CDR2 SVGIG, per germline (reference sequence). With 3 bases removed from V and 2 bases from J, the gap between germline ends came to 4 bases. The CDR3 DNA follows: TGTGCCTGGAGCTTTAACACTGAAGCTTTCTTT. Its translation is CAWSFNTEAFF.

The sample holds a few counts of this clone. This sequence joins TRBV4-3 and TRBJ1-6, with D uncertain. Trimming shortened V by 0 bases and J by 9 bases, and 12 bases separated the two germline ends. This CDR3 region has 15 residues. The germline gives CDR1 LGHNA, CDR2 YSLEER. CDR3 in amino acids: CASSQDGGFGSPLHF. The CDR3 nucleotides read TGCGCCAGCAGCCAAGATGGAGGGTTCGGTTCACCCCTCCACTTT.

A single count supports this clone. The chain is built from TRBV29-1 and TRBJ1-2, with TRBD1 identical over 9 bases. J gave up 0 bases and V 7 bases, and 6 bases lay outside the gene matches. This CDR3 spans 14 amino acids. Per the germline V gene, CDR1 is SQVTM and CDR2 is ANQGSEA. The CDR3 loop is CSALDRGANYGYTF. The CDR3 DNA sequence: TGCAGCGCCTTGGACAGGGGAGCTAACTATGGCTACACCTTC.

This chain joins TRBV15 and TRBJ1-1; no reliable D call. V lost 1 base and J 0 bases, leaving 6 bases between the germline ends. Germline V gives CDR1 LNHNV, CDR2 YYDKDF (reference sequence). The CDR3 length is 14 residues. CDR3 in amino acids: CATSRGTVNTEAFF. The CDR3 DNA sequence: TGTGCCACCAGCAGAGGGACCGTGAACACTGAAGCTTTCTTT.

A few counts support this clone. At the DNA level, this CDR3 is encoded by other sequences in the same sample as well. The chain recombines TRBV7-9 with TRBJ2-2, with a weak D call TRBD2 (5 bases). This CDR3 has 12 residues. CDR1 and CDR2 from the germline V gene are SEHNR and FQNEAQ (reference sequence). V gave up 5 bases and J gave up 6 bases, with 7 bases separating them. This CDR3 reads CASSLLAGELFF. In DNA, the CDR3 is TGTGCCAGCAGCCTACTAGCCGGGGAGCTGTTTTTT.

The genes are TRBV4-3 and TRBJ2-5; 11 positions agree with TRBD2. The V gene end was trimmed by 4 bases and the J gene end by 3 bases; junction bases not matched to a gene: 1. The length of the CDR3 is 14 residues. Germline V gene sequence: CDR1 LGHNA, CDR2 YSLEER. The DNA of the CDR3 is TGCGCCAGCAGCCGACTAGCGGGGAAAGAGACCCAGTACTTC. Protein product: CASSRLAGKETQYF.

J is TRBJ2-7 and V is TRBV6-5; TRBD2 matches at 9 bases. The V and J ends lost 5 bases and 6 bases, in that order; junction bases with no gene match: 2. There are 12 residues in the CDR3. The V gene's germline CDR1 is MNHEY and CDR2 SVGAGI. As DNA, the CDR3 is TGTGCCAGCAGTGCGCGGGGGGGCGAGCAGTACTTC. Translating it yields CASSARGGEQYF.

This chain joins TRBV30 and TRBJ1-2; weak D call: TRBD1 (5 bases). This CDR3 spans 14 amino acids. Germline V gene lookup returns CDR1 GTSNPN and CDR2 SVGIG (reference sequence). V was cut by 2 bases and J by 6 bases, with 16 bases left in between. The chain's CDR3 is CAWSSPARGHGYTF. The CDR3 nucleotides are TGTGCCTGGAGTTCCCCCGCGAGGGGTCATGGCTACACCTTC.

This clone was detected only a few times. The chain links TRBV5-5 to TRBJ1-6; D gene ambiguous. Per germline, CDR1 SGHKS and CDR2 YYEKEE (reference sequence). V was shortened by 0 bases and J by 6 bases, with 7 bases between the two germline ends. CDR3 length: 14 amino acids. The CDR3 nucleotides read TGTGCCAGCAGCTTGGGGACGGTTAATTCACCCCTCCACTTT. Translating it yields CASSLGTVNSPLHF.

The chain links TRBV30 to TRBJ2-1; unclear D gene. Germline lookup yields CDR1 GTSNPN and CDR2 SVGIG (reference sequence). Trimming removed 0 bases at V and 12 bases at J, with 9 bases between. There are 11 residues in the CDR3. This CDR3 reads CAWSVESRQFF. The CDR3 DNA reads TGTGCCTGGAGTGTGGAGTCTCGGCAGTTCTTC.

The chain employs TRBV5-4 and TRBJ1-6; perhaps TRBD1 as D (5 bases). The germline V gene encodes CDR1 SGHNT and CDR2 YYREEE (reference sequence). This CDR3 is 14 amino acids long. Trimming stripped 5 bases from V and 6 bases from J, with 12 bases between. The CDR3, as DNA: TGTGCCAGCAGTCTTGAGGACATTAATTCACCCCTCCACTTT. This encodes CASSLEDINSPLHF.

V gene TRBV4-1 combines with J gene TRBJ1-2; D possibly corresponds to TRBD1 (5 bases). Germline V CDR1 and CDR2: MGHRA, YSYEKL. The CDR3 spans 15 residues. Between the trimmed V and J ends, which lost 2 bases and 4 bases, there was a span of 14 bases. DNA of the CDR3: TGCGCCAGCAGCCAACCCCCTGGCAGGGCCTATGGCTACACCTTC. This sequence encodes CASSQPPGRAYGYTF.